The sequence of this TCR beta chain was determined in a study of T cells after yellow fever vaccination (dated by TCRdb to between 2018 and 2021). Background on the whole study: The SMART-Seq v4 Ultra Low Input RNA kit was used to prepare libraries from fractions with low cell numbers. To follow T-cell clones before and after primary and booster YFV17D yellow fever vaccination, bulk TCR alpha and beta repertoires were sequenced over time. Two healthy male donors, one aged 18 to 30 and one aged 30 to 40 years, were included in the cohort. Blood samples were taken at several timepoints before and after primary and secondary immunization, and bulk PBMC replicates and cell subsets were isolated.

V lost 6 bases and J lost 1 base, and the count of bases not matched to a germline gene is 2. The CDR3 measures 17 amino acids from cysteine to phenylalanine. Of the read, only the CDR3 DNA is kept; its 51 bases are in frame from base 1. Findings and caveats that apply to the study as a whole: Computational filtering was needed because FACS-sorted repertoires could contain abundant contaminating clonotypes from the bulk population. The secondary T-cell response was found to be weaker but faster than the primary response, with a peak reached on day 5 rather than on day 15. A small share of clonotypes was detected in both CD4 and CD8 compartments, with the overlap likely arising from convergent recombination. After the booster, most of the clones that had expanded following primary vaccination were detected again (96% of CD4 and roughly nine tenths of CD8), which suggests that memory was broadly maintained. Because the study included only a couple of donors, the extent to which the findings can be generalized is limited.

In regard to this clonotype: No base quality information exists; no much larger clone differs at one position.

TCR cDNA was synthesized by 5'RACE template switching, which introduced a universal primer site and unique molecular identifiers. Priming for cDNA synthesis came from both the TCR alpha and TCR beta constant segments. Library amplification used two PCR steps, and the second PCR step added sample barcodes and sequencing adapters. Sequencing of libraries was performed on Illumina HiSeq 2500 (2x100 bp) or NovaSeq (2x150 bp). Turning to the authors' computational methods: Demultiplexing of reads and collapsing into UMI consensus sequences were performed with MIGEC, and V(D)J alignment was carried out with MiXCR. Using edgeR on replicate PBMC samples, clonotypes were called vaccine-responding if FDR was below 0.01 and the log2 fold change was above 5 up to day 15. Each bulk clonotype received a CD4 or CD8 identity based on whether the sequenced CD4 or CD8 repertoire contained that clonotype at higher abundance. Clonotypes enriched at least 10-fold in dextramer-positive over dextramer-negative fractions were defined as NS4B-specific, and CD4-biased clonotypes were excluded. TCRdb applied fastp at Q25 and MiXCR to the public reads, then kept only in-frame beta chains. Rows with a matching CDR3 protein are joined into one entry that keeps the most common DNA and genes. These V and J calls are TCRdb output, not the study's own analysis. The table for this sample lists under 55,000 distinct CDR3 sequences; 6.5% to 8.5% of them were counted only once. Jointly, the top ten make up more than 20% of the sample.

The label giving this sample's treatment or condition can be read as: live attenuated yellow fever vaccine strain. PBMCs were isolated from peripheral blood using a standard Ficoll-Paque protocol. Epitope-specific CD8 T cells were sorted with a dextramer loaded with the yellow fever NS4B epitope peptide, together with anti-CD3 and anti-CD8 staining. TriZol was used to extract RNA from bulk PBMCs, from CD4 and CD8 fractions, and from dextramer-positive and dextramer-negative fractions. This receptor was obtained from a man aged 18 to 30 who received the YFV17D yellow fever vaccine. This sample comprised CD8+ T cells not binding an NS4B(214-222) dextramer, sorted from PBMCs, obtained about 41 days after the first yellow fever vaccination. The cell subset or site label for this specimen denotes: NS4B epitope dextramer-negative CD8 T cells. This sequence uses TRBV12-3 or TRBV12-4 and TRBJ2-2, and TRBD2 matches 16 of the central bases. The nucleotide sequence is given as TGTGCCAGCAGCGGGACTAGCGGGGGGGAGAACACCGGGGAGCTGTTTTTT. Translated, this is CASSGTSGGENTGELFF.